This T cell receptor (beta chain) was sequenced for a study of OX40 agonist ivuxolimab in advanced cancers. The wider study: Treatment of patients was with ivuxolimab, an agonistic anti-OX40 (CD134) antibody. Patients enrolled in dose escalation were diagnosed with hepatocellular carcinoma, melanoma, renal cell or head and neck cancer.

Profiling relied on immunoSEQ multiplex PCR, and the TCRdb table lists in-frame clones only, not all of them. The sample consists of more than 75,000 clones, less than 90% of them appearing once. With 3 bases removed from V and 2 bases from J, the gap between germline ends came to 8 bases. Germline CDR1 is KGHSH and CDR2 is LQKENI. CDR3 size: 13 residues. This sequence joins TRBV18 and TRBJ2-7; possibly TRBD1 for D (5 bases). Specimen: CD4+ or CD8+ T cells sorted from blood, collected in a trial of the OX40 agonist ivuxolimab. The TCR originated in an adult with an advanced solid tumor such as melanoma, head and neck, liver or kidney cancer. The CDR3 DNA follows: TGTGCCAGCTCACCTGCGACAGCCTACGAGCAGTACTTC. Translated: CASSPATAYEQYF.